The 29 T cell receptor beta chains below all came from one sample that was sequenced in a study of a mutant IDH1 vaccine in newly diagnosed glioma. The antigens for these receptors are not known. Sequencing was performed with immunoSEQ multiplex PCR; in TCRdb, only in-frame clones are kept and a portion is missing. The sample has tens of thousands of clones; roughly 76% are singletons. Described time point: week 35, safety follow-up. Doses of 300 ug of mutant IDH1 20-mer peptide were given with topical imiquimod. The sequencing here drew on PBMCs, taken from a glioma patient whose treatment included an IDH1 peptide vaccine. The receptors originated from a middle-aged man with glioma.

This chain uses TRBV23-1 with TRBJ1-2; D gene unclear. TRBV23-1 is designated an ORF whose function remains uncertain. The CDR3 runs to 13 residues. Trimming cost V 4 bases and J 4 bases, with 10 bases left between them. The CDR3, as DNA: TGCGCCAGCAGTCGACCGGGCCTCTATGGCTACACCTTC. Protein product: CASSRPGLYGYTF.

The V and J genes are TRBV6-6 and TRBJ2-3; 10 nucleotides align to TRBD1. Looked up from germline, CDR1 is MNHNY and CDR2 is SVGAGI (reference sequence). J gave up 1 base and V 5 bases, and 3 bases lay outside the gene matches. This CDR3 comprises 15 residues. The CDR3 DNA sequence: TGTGCCAGCAGTAGACAGGGGGCTGGCACAGATACGCAGTATTTT. Translation gives CASSRQGAGTDTQYF.

The rearrangement links TRBV5-1 to TRBJ1-3; D is unresolved. Looked up from germline, CDR1 is SGHRS and CDR2 is YFSETQ. CDR3 length equals 15 residues. V was pared by 4 bases and J by 0 bases, with 11 bases between. CDR3 nucleotides: TGCGCCAGCAGCCTTCAGGCGCCCTCTGGAAACACCATATATTTT. This translates into CASSLQAPSGNTIYF.

CDR3 protein: CASSLLGRNEKLFF. The CDR3 nucleotides read TGTGCCAGCAGTTTATTGGGCAGGAATGAAAAACTGTTTTTT. The V gene is TRBV27, the J gene TRBJ1-4, with D unclear. V was clipped by 1 base and J by 5 bases, with 8 bases between them. The CDR3 runs 14 residues. Germline CDR1 reads MNHEY; CDR2 reads SMNVEV (reference sequence).

The rearrangement uses TRBV28 and TRBJ2-7, with D possibly being TRBD1 or TRBD2 (6 bases each). The CDR3 consists of 15 residues. Trimming stripped 3 bases from V and 7 bases from J, with 19 bases between. CDR1 MDHEN and CDR2 SYDVKM come from the germline V gene. The CDR3 DNA reads as TGTGCCAGCAGTTTCCGTGTAGGGGGGCCTAGTGAGCAGTACTTC. Its protein product is CASSFRVGGPSEQYF.

The chain employs TRBV4-3 and TRBJ1-4; TRBD1 matches 7 bases. The germline CDR1 and CDR2 sequences are LGHNA and YSLEER. This CDR3 has 16 amino acids. V was pared by 4 bases and J by 3 bases, with 8 bases of the junction left unmatched. CDR3 nucleotides: TGCGCCAGCAGCCGAGGGGACGGGACAGCTAATGAAAAACTGTTTTTT. Encoded protein: CASSRGDGTANEKLFF.

This clone was observed a few times. V gene TRBV4-1 combines with J gene TRBJ1-1, with TRBD1 as a possible D gene (5 bases). The CDR3 has 14 amino acids. Looked up from germline, CDR1 is MGHRA and CDR2 is YSYEKL. V dropped 0 bases and J dropped 6 bases, with 11 bases sitting between them. Written as DNA, the CDR3 is TGCGCCAGCAGCCAAGATGGGGGGATCCCTGAAGCTTTCTTT. It specifies CASSQDGGIPEAFF.

V usage is TRBV9 and J usage is TRBJ2-1; no clear D. V shed 2 bases and J shed 7 bases, with 10 bases lying between them. The CDR3 extends over 13 amino acids. Germline values: CDR1 SGDLS, CDR2 YYNGEE. CDR3 region: CASSVYLGNEQFF. CDR3 nucleotide sequence: TGTGCCAGCAGCGTCTATCTTGGGAATGAGCAGTTCTTC.

V is TRBV7-6 and J is TRBJ2-7; 11 bases are a match to TRBD2. Unmatched junction bases numbered 7, after V lost 5 bases and J lost 4 bases. CDR1 and CDR2 (germline): SGHVS, FNYEAQ. The CDR3 consists of 15 residues. The CDR3 loop reads CASSERLAGPYEQYF. CDR3 coding DNA: TGTGCCAGCAGCGAGCGACTAGCGGGACCGTACGAGCAGTACTTC.

V and J are TRBV2 and TRBJ1-1, with D uncertain. The V gene lost 0 bases and the J gene lost 1 base, with 9 bases spanning the gap. From germline, CDR1 is SNHLY and CDR2 FYNNEI. The CDR3 is 15 residues long. Here the CDR3 DNA reads TGTGCCAGCAGTGAAGCGCTTCGCGGGAACACTGAAGCTTTCTTT. Protein product: CASSEALRGNTEAFF.

CDR3 in amino acids: CASSPDRPGTEAFF. CDR3 bases: TGTGCCAGCAGCCCGGACAGGCCGGGCACTGAAGCTTTCTTT. The chain joins TRBV5-6 to TRBJ1-1; 7 bases map to TRBD1. CDR3 length: 14 amino acids. Looked up from germline, CDR1 is SGHDT and CDR2 is YYEEEE. V was clipped by 4 bases and J by 4 bases; unmatched bases: 7. Full variable domain (rest looked up from reference TRBV5-6 and TRBJ1-1): DAGVTQSPTHLIKTRGQQVTLRCSPKSGHDTVSWYQQALGQGPQFIFQYYEEEERQRGNFPDRFSGHQFPNYSSELNVNALLLGDSALYLCASSPDRPGTEAFFGQGTRLTVV.

The CDR3 nucleotides read TGTGCCAGCAGCGGGGGACAGACTGGAAACACCATATATTTT. Its protein product is CASSGGQTGNTIYF. The chain has TRBV11-1 and TRBJ1-3; 7 bases are shared with TRBD1. The CDR3 spans 14 residues. V lost 5 bases and J lost 2; bases outside the gene matches: 3. Germline V CDR1 and CDR2: SGHAT, FQDESV (reference sequence).

The genes are TRBV5-1 and TRBJ1-4; D is undetermined. The CDR3 sequence is 15 residues long. Trimming shortened V by 0 bases and J by 0 bases, and 6 bases separated the two germline ends. The germline V gene encodes CDR1 SGHRS and CDR2 YFSETQ. CDR3 sequence: CASSLGTATNEKLFF. In nucleotides, the CDR3 is TGCGCCAGCAGCTTGGGCACTGCAACTAATGAAAAACTGTTTTTT.

The rearrangement joins TRBV4-3 to TRBJ1-1, with a weak D call TRBD1 (6 bases). V was cut by 4 bases and J by 8 bases, with 17 bases left in between. Per the germline V gene, CDR1 is LGHNA and CDR2 is YSLEER. CDR3 length: 14 residues. CDR3 sequence: CASSLGQGLGEAFF. The CDR3 nucleotides read TGCGCCAGCAGCCTAGGGCAGGGGCTGGGGGAAGCTTTCTTT.

J is TRBJ1-5 and V is TRBV7-6; no clear D. V was pared by 5 bases and J by 7 bases, with 15 bases between. CDR1 is SGHVS and CDR2 is FNYEAQ in the germline V gene. The CDR3 runs to 14 residues. In DNA, the CDR3 is TGTGCCAGCAGCCCCCACCCCGGACGGCAGCCCCAGCATTTT. Protein: CASSPHPGRQPQHF.

The chain is built from TRBV11-2 and TRBJ2-1, with 9 bases matching TRBD2. Per germline, CDR1 SGHAT and CDR2 FQNNGV. The CDR3 extends over 15 amino acids. The junction had 3 bases not matched to a gene; V was cut back by 2 bases and J by 4 bases. Here the CDR3 DNA reads TGTGCCAGCAGCTTAACTAGCGGGTGGTACAATGAGCAGTTCTTC. Protein: CASSLTSGWYNEQFF.

The chain uses TRBV19 and TRBJ2-7, with TRBD1 matching over 7 bases. The V segment lost 3 bases and the J segment 3 bases; nucleotides outside the gene matches: 2. The CDR3 length is 13 residues. Germline V gene sequence: CDR1 LNHDA, CDR2 SQIVND (reference sequence). This chain's CDR3 is CASSMWDSYEQYF. The CDR3 nucleotides read TGTGCCAGTAGTATGTGGGACAGCTACGAGCAGTACTTC.

This chain connects TRBV27 to TRBJ2-3; 11 bases agree with TRBD2. CDR1 is MNHEY, CDR2 SMNVEV, per germline (reference sequence). The CDR3 loop spans 18 amino acids. With V trimmed by 7 bases and J by 1 base, 13 bases remained unmatched. The CDR3 DNA follows: TGTGCCAGCACCCCGCGGGCTAGCGGGAGGAAGGGCACAGATACGCAGTATTTT. It encodes CASTPRASGRKGTDTQYF.

This clone has just a few counts. The rearrangement joins TRBV27 to TRBJ1-5; weak D call: TRBD1 (6 bases). The ends were cut back, 5 bases at V and 2 bases at J, with 13 bases in the middle. Germline V CDR1 and CDR2: MNHEY, SMNVEV (reference sequence). The CDR3 is made up of 15 amino acids. CDR3 nucleotide sequence: TGTGCCAGCAGTGCCCAGGGGCTGGGCAATCAGCCCCAGCATTTT. It is translated as CASSAQGLGNQPQHF.

This chain joins TRBV5-4 and TRBJ1-1, with no clear D. Trimming left V 3 bases short and J 12 bases short, with 12 bases between. Per germline, CDR1 SGHNT and CDR2 YYREEE (reference sequence). CDR3 length: 11 residues. The CDR3 DNA sequence: TGTGCCAGCAGCTCCAGTGGAGGAACTTTCTTT. Its translation: CASSSSGGTFF.

J is TRBJ2-2 and V is TRBV7-9; tentatively, D is TRBD1 or TRBD2 (5 bases each). The length of the CDR3 is 13 residues. Deletions cut 11 bases from V and 4 bases from J, with 14 bases between. CDR1 and CDR2 (germline): SEHNR, FQNEAQ (reference sequence). The CDR3 protein is CAGTGSGTGELFF. CDR3 in DNA: TGTGCCGGGACCGGGTCGGGCACCGGGGAGCTGTTTTTT. The full variable domain, with the rest looked up from reference TRBV7-9 and TRBJ2-2, is DTGVSQNPRHKITKRGQNVTFRCDPISEHNRLYWYRQTLGQGPEFLTYFQNEAQLEKSRLLSDRFSAERPKGSFSTLEIQRTEQGDSAMYLCAGTGSGTGELFFGEGSRLTVL.

At least ten counts were recorded for this clone. J is TRBJ1-3 and V is TRBV7-9; 8 bases are shared with TRBD1. In germline, CDR1 is SEHNR, CDR2 FQNEAQ (reference sequence). The CDR3 has 18 amino acids. V trimming: 1 base; J trimming: 4 bases; junction bases outside the gene matches: 12. CDR3 protein: CASSLEAGQGVWGNTIYF. The CDR3 DNA sequence: TGTGCCAGCAGCTTAGAGGCTGGACAGGGAGTTTGGGGAAACACCATATATTTT.

This rearrangement joins TRBV6-6 to TRBJ2-3, with D possibly matching TRBD2 (6 bases). Trimming cost V 2 bases and J 2 bases, with 14 bases left between them. This CDR3 has 16 residues. The germline V gene encodes CDR1 MNHNY and CDR2 SVGAGI (reference sequence). The CDR3 reads CASSYPMGGTTDTQYF. The CDR3, as DNA: TGTGCCAGCAGTTACCCGATGGGGGGTACCACAGATACGCAGTATTTT.

This sequence joins TRBV4-2 and TRBJ2-3, with D perhaps TRBD1 (7 bases). V lost 2 bases and J 2 bases, leaving 17 bases between the germline ends. The CDR3 has 17 amino acids. Germline CDR1 reads LGHNA; CDR2 reads YNFKEQ. CDR3 region: CASSQPEEGAITDTQYF. The CDR3 DNA reads TGTGCCAGCAGCCAACCGGAGGAGGGGGCTATCACAGATACGCAGTATTTT.

A note on this clone: The sample holds other DNA sequences that translate to the same CDR3. V is TRBV6-5 and J is TRBJ2-5, with D unresolved. This CDR3 has 13 amino acids. Germline CDR1 is MNHEY and CDR2 is SVGAGI. Deletions cut 0 bases from V and 5 bases from J, with 7 bases between. The CDR3 DNA sequence: TGTGCCAGCAGTTACTCAGGGCGGGAGACCCAGTACTTC. Its protein is CASSYSGRETQYF.

The chain has TRBV10-3 and TRBJ2-1; D remains unclear. CDR1 ENHRY and CDR2 SYGVKD come from the germline V gene. The CDR3 sequence is 14 residues long. The germline V and J ends were trimmed by 0 bases and 8 bases, with 11 bases remaining between them. CDR3 in amino acids: CAISESIDTDEQFF. CDR3 nucleotides: TGTGCCATCAGTGAGTCGATCGACACCGATGAGCAGTTCTTC.

The chain recombines TRBV4-2 with TRBJ1-5; maybe TRBD1 (5 bases). Germline loops: CDR1 LGHNA, CDR2 YNFKEQ. CDR3 size: 16 residues. V dropped 3 bases and J dropped 6 bases, with 18 bases sitting between them. The CDR3 spells CASSHSTRVYGQPQHF. The CDR3 nucleotides read TGTGCCAGCAGCCACTCTACCAGGGTTTATGGTCAGCCCCAGCATTTT.

This chain uses TRBV9 with TRBJ2-7; TRBD1 agrees at 7 bases. From germline, CDR1 is SGDLS and CDR2 YYNGEE. Trimming cost V 2 bases and J 1 base; bases outside gene matches: 3. The CDR3 loop spans 14 amino acids. The CDR3 sequence: CASSVSGQSYEQYF. Written as DNA, the CDR3 is TGTGCCAGCAGCGTTTCGGGACAGTCCTACGAGCAGTACTTC.

The CDR3 here is CASSYGGDSGANVLTF. Written as DNA, the CDR3 is TGTGCCAGCAGTTATGGCGGGGACTCTGGGGCCAACGTCCTGACTTTC. This chain uses TRBV6-6 with TRBJ2-6; D might be TRBD2 (6 bases). Trimming shortened V by 3 bases and J by 0 bases, and 9 bases separated the two germline ends. The germline V gene encodes CDR1 MNHNY and CDR2 SVGAGI (reference sequence). The length of the CDR3 is 16 residues.